These 21 T cell receptor beta chains originate from one sample sequenced in a study of radiation and T cells in renal cell carcinoma. Time point given: blood 2 weeks post-SBRT. Sample treatment: 15 Gy SBRT to primary tumor, nephrectomy 4 weeks later. This table comes from immunoSEQ multiplex PCR, and its TCRdb copy is limited to in-frame clones, with some not included. The data show some 120,000 clones, 75% to 85% seen once. This specimen consisted of blood, obtained from a patient whose treatment included radiotherapy and nephrectomy. The receptors come from a woman in her sixties with renal cell carcinoma.

The sample holds one count of this clone. The chain recombines TRBV6-1 with TRBJ2-2, with 15 positions matching TRBD2. The CDR3 has 18 amino acids. V trimming: 2 bases; J trimming: 4 bases; junction bases outside the gene matches: 5. The germline gives CDR1 MNHNS, CDR2 SASEGT. CDR3 in DNA: TGTGCCAGCAGTGAACAGCCGGGACTAGCGGGAGGCACCGGGGAGCTGTTTTTT. Protein: CASSEQPGLAGGTGELFF.

V usage is TRBV7-9 and J usage is TRBJ1-2, with 7 bases lining up with TRBD1. From germline, CDR1 is SEHNR and CDR2 FQNEAQ (reference sequence). The CDR3 loop spans 15 amino acids. After removal of 5 bases from V and 2 bases from J, the junction contained 8 bases not matched to a gene. The chain's CDR3 is CASSASGTDNYGYTF. CDR3 DNA: TGTGCCAGCAGCGCCTCCGGGACAGACAACTATGGCTACACCTTC.

This clone was detected ten times or more. As DNA, the CDR3 is TGCGCCAGCAGCCAAGACAGGACAGGGGGTGGAAGCTACACCTTC. Translating gives CASSQDRTGGGSYTF. This sequence joins TRBV4-1 and TRBJ1-2; 10 bases are shared with TRBD1. This CDR3 is built from 15 residues. V was pared by 0 bases and J by 9 bases, with 7 bases of the junction left unmatched. The germline V gene encodes CDR1 MGHRA and CDR2 YSYEKL.

This chain uses TRBV28 with TRBJ1-4, with D uncertain. The length of the CDR3 is 11 residues. V was clipped by 6 bases and J by 6 bases, with 5 bases between them. CDR1 MDHEN and CDR2 SYDVKM come from the germline V gene. The CDR3 spells CASSEDEKLFF. The CDR3 coding sequence is TGTGCCAGCAGCGAGGATGAAAAACTGTTTTTT.

With respect to this clone: A clone one base away is much larger, so this may be a read error. V is TRBV6-1 and J is TRBJ1-1; no definite D call. Trimming took 6 bases from V and 1 from J, leaving 9 bases between them. This CDR3 spans 13 amino acids. CDR1 is MNHNS and CDR2 is SASEGT in the germline V gene. Here the CDR3 reads CASRRAGNTEAFF. In nucleotides, the CDR3 is TGTGCCAGCAGGCGGGCGGGGAACACTGAAGCTTTCTTT.

V usage is TRBV28 and J usage is TRBJ2-3; D call uncertain. Deletions cut 11 bases from V and 2 bases from J, with 14 bases between. Germline V CDR1 and CDR2: MDHEN, SYDVKM. This CDR3 is built from 13 residues. The CDR3 protein is CAGTDSITDTQYF. The CDR3 nucleotides read TGTGCCGGCACCGACTCGATCACAGATACGCAGTATTTT.

The rearrangement joins TRBV4-1 to TRBJ2-7; D unresolved. Trimming pared 0 bases from V and 0 bases from J, leaving 12 bases between. This CDR3 has 16 residues. Germline assignment: CDR1 MGHRA and CDR2 YSYEKL. The CDR3: CASSQESAMSSYEQYF. Written as DNA, the CDR3 is TGCGCCAGCAGCCAAGAATCAGCGATGAGCTCCTACGAGCAGTACTTC.

This rearrangement joins TRBV13 to TRBJ1-4; 9 bases align to TRBD1. The V segment lost 5 bases and the J segment 2 bases; nucleotides outside the gene matches: 9. The CDR3 sequence is 17 residues long. Germline assignment: CDR1 PRHDT and CDR2 FYEKMQ (reference sequence). CDR3 loop: CASSLRTGDGTNEKLFF. The CDR3 DNA reads TGTGCCAGCAGCCTACGGACAGGGGACGGTACTAATGAAAAACTGTTTTTT. The full variable domain, completed using reference TRBV13 and TRBJ1-4, is AAGVIQSPRHLIKEKRETATLKCYPIPRHDTVYWYQQGPGQDPQFLISFYEKMQSDKGSIPDRFSAQQFSDYHSELNMSSLELGDSALYFCASSLRTGDGTNEKLFFGSGTQLSVL.

V usage is TRBV7-9 and J usage is TRBJ1-1, with D hard to call. The CDR3 spans 13 residues. Trimming took 7 bases from V and 6 from J, leaving 15 bases between them. Germline V CDR1 and CDR2: SEHNR, FQNEAQ (reference sequence). CDR3 in DNA: TGTGCCAGCACTTTCCTGACTTTCTCTGAAGCTTTCTTT. Translating it yields CASTFLTFSEAFF. Filled out from reference TRBV7-9 and TRBJ1-1, the complete variable domain reads DTGVSQNPRHKITKRGQNVTFRCDPISEHNRLYWYRQTLGQGPEFLTYFQNEAQLEKSRLLSDRFSAERPKGSFSTLEIQRTEQGDSAMYLCASTFLTFSEAFFGQGTRLTVV.

V is TRBV5-4 and J is TRBJ1-5; 9 bases line up with TRBD1. CDR1 is SGHNT and CDR2 is YYREEE in the germline V gene (reference sequence). V was pared by 4 bases and J by 4 bases, with 15 bases of the junction left unmatched. The CDR3 is 18 residues long. In DNA form, the CDR3 reads TGTGCCAGCAGCATGAGCGGACAGGGGAGTCTAGTGAATCAGCCCCAGCATTTT. Residues: CASSMSGQGSLVNQPQHF.

V and J are TRBV5-1 and TRBJ2-3; a possible D gene is TRBD1 (6 bases). Trimming cost V 5 bases and J 2 bases, with 9 bases left between them. The germline gives CDR1 SGHRS, CDR2 YFSETQ. The CDR3 contains 13 residues. The CDR3 is CASRGASTDTQYF. The CDR3 DNA is TGCGCCAGCAGGGGGGCATCCACAGATACGCAGTATTTT.

This chain links TRBV27 with TRBJ2-7, with 9 bases identical to TRBD1. The germline CDR1 and CDR2 sequences are MNHEY and SMNVEV (reference sequence). V dropped 6 bases and J dropped 6; count of bases not matched to a gene: 15. There are 16 residues in the CDR3. The CDR3: CASRALGGDREAEQYF. The CDR3 nucleotides read TGTGCCAGCAGAGCGCTGGGAGGGGACAGGGAGGCCGAGCAGTACTTC.

The V and J genes are TRBV29-1 and TRBJ1-1; D ambiguous. V was trimmed by 0 bases and J by 1 base, leaving 6 bases between them. Germline V gene sequence: CDR1 SQVTM, CDR2 ANQGSEA. The CDR3 has 13 residues. CDR3 bases: TGCAGCGTTGAAGATCGGAGGAACACTGAAGCTTTCTTT. Translating gives CSVEDRRNTEAFF. Full variable domain (remainder filled in from reference TRBV29-1 and TRBJ1-1): SAVISQKPSRDICQRGTSLTIQCQVDSQVTMMFWYRQQPGQSLTLIATANQGSEATYESGFVIDKFPISRPNLTFSTLTVSNMSPEDSSIYLCSVEDRRNTEAFFGQGTRLTVV.

CDR3 nucleotides: TGTGCCAGCAGCTCCCGCCCCGGACAGGGGGGAAACACCATATATTTT. Protein sequence: CASSSRPGQGGNTIYF. This chain joins TRBV6-6 and TRBJ1-3, with 9 bases identical to TRBD1. The trim removed 6 bases at V and 4 bases at J, leaving 10 bases unmatched. Germline V lookup: CDR1 MNHNY, CDR2 SVGAGI (reference sequence). CDR3 length: 16 residues.

This chain links TRBV5-1 with TRBJ2-7, with D hard to call. V lost 0 bases and J lost 3, with 7 bases in between. Germline V gene data show CDR1 as SGHRS and CDR2 as YFSETQ. The CDR3 length is 13 residues. The CDR3 DNA reads as TGCGCCAGCAGCTTGGCCTCGGTCTACGAGCAGTACTTC. It yields the protein CASSLASVYEQYF. The whole variable domain, filled in from reference TRBV5-1 and TRBJ2-7, reads KAGVTQTPRYLIKTRGQQVTLSCSPISGHRSVSWYQQTPGQGLQFLFEYFSETQRNKGNFPGRFSGRQFSNSRSEMNVSTLELGDSALYLCASSLASVYEQYFGPGTRLTVT.

V and J are TRBV7-8 and TRBJ2-1, with D possibly TRBD1 on 5 matching bases. Germline CDR1 SGHVS, CDR2 FQNEAQ. V was pared by 2 bases and J by 7 bases, with 12 bases between. The CDR3 runs 14 residues. CDR3 amino acids: CASSLIPGLNEQFF. CDR3 nucleotides: TGTGCCAGCAGCTTAATTCCAGGGTTGAATGAGCAGTTCTTC.

This clone was picked up a small number of times. The CDR3 DNA is TGCGCCAGCAGCTTTCAGGGGGCTAATGAAAAACTGTTTTTT. This gives the protein CASSFQGANEKLFF. The chain employs TRBV5-1 and TRBJ1-4; 7 bases map to TRBD1. CDR1 SGHRS and CDR2 YFSETQ come from the germline V gene. V dropped 2 bases and J dropped 3; count of bases not matched to a gene: 1. This CDR3 has 14 amino acids.

The rearrangement uses TRBV7-2 and TRBJ2-1; 10 bases are shared with TRBD2. This CDR3 contains 15 residues. Germline CDR1 reads SGHTA; CDR2 reads FQGNSA. The V segment lost 5 bases and the J segment 8 bases; nucleotides outside the gene matches: 9. CDR3 loop: CASSRGVAGGYEQFF. CDR3 bases: TGTGCCAGCAGCCGGGGGGTAGCGGGAGGTTATGAGCAGTTCTTC.

This clone came up a few times. This chain uses TRBV6-5 with TRBJ1-1; D unclear. CDR1 is MNHEY and CDR2 is SVGAGI in the germline V gene. The CDR3 runs to 12 residues. Trimming removed 5 bases from V and 8 bases from J, with 12 bases in between. The CDR3 DNA sequence: TGTGCCAGCAGTCAAGGCCTATCCGAAGCTTTCTTT. Translated, it gives CASSQGLSEAFF.

The V and J genes are TRBV6-5 and TRBJ2-7; 9 nucleotides match TRBD2. CDR1 MNHEY and CDR2 SVGAGI come from the germline V gene. V lost 7 bases, J lost 2 bases, and 3 bases stayed unmatched. This CDR3 is built from 13 residues. CDR3 coding DNA: TGTGCCAGCATTAGCGGGGGAACCTACGAGCAGTACTTC. It codes for CASISGGTYEQYF.

This rearrangement joins TRBV19 to TRBJ2-3; possibly TRBD1 for D (7 bases). The germline V gene has CDR1 LNHDA and CDR2 SQIVND (reference sequence). The CDR3 has 14 amino acids. Trimming left V 7 bases short and J 5 bases short, with 16 bases between. For the CDR3, the DNA is TGTGCCAGTACCTCGACAGGGAGGAAAGATACGCAGTATTTT. Its translation is CASTSTGRKDTQYF. Full variable domain (rest looked up from reference TRBV19 and TRBJ2-3): DGGITQSPKYLFRKEGQNVTLSCEQNLNHDAMYWYRQDPGQGLRLIYYSQIVNDFQKGDIAEGYSVSREKKESFPLTVTSAQKNPTAFYLCASTSTGRKDTQYFGPGTRLTVL.